This T cell receptor (beta chain) was identified during a study of cytomegalovirus exposure and HLA in healthy donors. Study information: Researchers found that approximately 77% of almost 400 genotyped donors fell within the Caucasian-associated ancestry cluster.

CDR1 is MNHEY and CDR2 is SMNVEV in the germline V gene (reference sequence). The length of the CDR3 is 14 residues. V gave up 3 bases and J gave up 5 bases; unmatched junction bases: 1. The PCR contained 60 Vbeta and 13 Jbeta primers. Sequencing was performed with immunoSEQ multiplex PCR; in TCRdb, only in-frame clones are kept and a portion is missing. The profile shows approximately 190,000 clones, roughly 76% of them singletons. Of note for this clone: The antigen is unknown. The sample holds other DNA sequences that translate to the same CDR3.

Study-wide results and limits: Some TCR beta chains (around 160 of them) were listed as cytomegalovirus-associated. Most CMV-associated TCR beta chains were later found to appear HLA-restricted.

Input material: PBMCs. The receptor's source is a woman in her thirties in good health and CMV-seropositive. V gene TRBV27 combines with J gene TRBJ2-4; TRBD1 aligns across 10 bases. Here the CDR3 reads CASSFGTGENIQYF. The CDR3, as DNA: TGTGCCAGCAGTTTCGGGACAGGGGAAAACATTCAGTACTTC.